This T cell receptor beta chain comes out of a study of PD-1 blockade in classical Hodgkin lymphoma. Across the whole study: The nivolumab dose that patients received was 3 mg/kg, given intravenously every 2 weeks.

Measured with immunoSEQ multiplex PCR; TCRdb has only the in-frame clones, and not every one. The repertoire holds tens of thousands of clones, with 85% as singletons. As for time point: cycle 4 day 1 (C4D1), after six to seven weeks of nivolumab. Following autologous stem cell transplantation, relapse occurred in every patient, and exposure to brentuximab vedotin varied. Thawed PBMCs were the source of CD4+ T cells, purified by magnetic negative selection. Patients showed best responses of complete response, partial response or progressive disease. This clone was seen only once. Looked up from germline, CDR1 is MGHRA and CDR2 is YSYEKL. The CDR3 spans 15 residues. V gave up 1 base and J gave up 0 bases, with 9 bases separating them.

This clonotype was obtained from a human donor with classical Hodgkin lymphoma. Sequenced material: CD4+ T cells from blood, taken before the fourth cycle of nivolumab. The chain combines TRBV4-1 with TRBJ2-5, with D uncertain. The CDR3 region has the DNA TGCGCCAGCAGCCAAGGGCCGCTGTACCAAGAGACCCAGTACTTC. Translating gives CASSQGPLYQETQYF.